Listed below are T cell receptor beta chains from one sample, sequenced in a study of control samples from healthy donors and cancer patients. This table comes from immunoSEQ multiplex PCR, and its TCRdb copy is limited to in-frame clones, with some not included. The table records 150,000 or so clones, roughly 93% of them present only once. The sample consisted of blood. The receptor set was obtained from a man aged 45-65 years in good health. Each CDR3 is given with its conserved first and last residue. The D gene is left open where the match is weak. Size values are once, few and many counts, or a class for expanded clones, and some rows have none.

j_call | v_call | clone_size | d_call | cdr3_aa | cdr3_nt
TRBJ1-2 | TRBV5-1 | . | . | CASSLGGPDYGYTF | TGCGCCAGCAGCCTCGGAGGCCCCGACTATGGCTACACCTTC
TRBJ2-2 | TRBV9 | . | TRBD2 | CASSVGLAGVNGELFF | TGTGCCAGCAGCGTAGGACTAGCGGGAGTAAACGGGGAGCTGTTTTTT
TRBJ2-2 | TRBV27 | once | . | CASSFSRGLGGELFF | TGTGCCAGCAGTTTCTCGAGGGGCCTGGGCGGGGAGCTGTTTTTT
TRBJ1-5 | TRBV6-5 | . | TRBD1 | CASRDRNAQPQHF | TGTGCCAGCCGGGACAGGAATGCCCAGCCCCAGCATTTT
TRBJ2-7 | TRBV27 | once | . | CASSPWTLPREQYF | TGTGCCAGCAGTCCGTGGACTCTCCCGAGGGAGCAGTACTTC
TRBJ2-1 | TRBV27 | . | . | CASSLFQRVTEYNEQFF | TGTGCCAGCAGTTTATTCCAACGAGTTACCGAATACAATGAGCAGTTCTTC
TRBJ1-4 | TRBV7-9 | . | . | CASSLVRGSNEKLFF | TGTGCCAGCAGCTTAGTGCGGGGTTCTAATGAAAAACTGTTTTTT
TRBJ2-7 | TRBV18 | once | . | CASSPTADTPYEQYF | TGTGCCAGCTCACCAACAGCAGACACTCCCTACGAGCAGTACTTC
TRBJ1-2 | TRBV10-3 | . | . | CAISESEGHRGYTF | TGTGCCATCAGTGAGTCTGAAGGCCACCGGGGCTACACCTTC
TRBJ1-2 | TRBV3-1/TRBV3-2 | . | . | CASSQFYGYTF | TGTGCCAGCAGCCAGTTCTATGGCTACACCTTC
TRBJ1-2 | TRBV5-1 | . | TRBD1 | CASSPGQGERYTF | TGCGCCAGCAGCCCAGGACAGGGGGAGCGCTACACCTTC
TRBJ2-5 | TRBV3-1/TRBV3-2 | . | TRBD2 | CASSQDGSGSKETQYF | TGTGCCAGCAGCCAAGACGGTAGCGGGAGTAAAGAGACCCAGTACTTC
TRBJ2-7 | TRBV23-1 | . | TRBD1 | CASSQSQEDRDTYEQYF | TGCGCCAGCAGTCAATCTCAAGAGGACAGGGACACCTACGAGCAGTACTTC
TRBJ2-1 | TRBV2 | once | TRBD2 | CASSDPLASGFYNEQFF | TGTGCCAGCAGTGATCCCCTGGCTAGCGGCTTCTACAATGAGCAGTTCTTC
TRBJ2-7 | TRBV29-1 | . | TRBD1 | CSVTRTGPSEQYF | TGCAGCGTAACCCGGACAGGACCCTCCGAGCAGTACTTC
TRBJ2-7 | TRBV5-5 | . | . | CASSLAAYEQYF | TGTGCCAGCAGCTTGGCCGCCTACGAGCAGTACTTC